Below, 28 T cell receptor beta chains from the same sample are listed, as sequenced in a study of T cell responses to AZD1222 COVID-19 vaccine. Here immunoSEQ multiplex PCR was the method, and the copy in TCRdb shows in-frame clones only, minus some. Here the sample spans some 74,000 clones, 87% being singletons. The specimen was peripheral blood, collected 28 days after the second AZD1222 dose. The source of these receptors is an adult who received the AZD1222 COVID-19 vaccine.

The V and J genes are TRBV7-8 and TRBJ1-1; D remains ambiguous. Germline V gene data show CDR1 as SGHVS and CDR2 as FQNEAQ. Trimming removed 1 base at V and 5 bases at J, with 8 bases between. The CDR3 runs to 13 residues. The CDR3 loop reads CASSLVAQTEAFF. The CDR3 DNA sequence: TGTGCCAGCAGCTTAGTGGCACAAACTGAAGCTTTCTTT.

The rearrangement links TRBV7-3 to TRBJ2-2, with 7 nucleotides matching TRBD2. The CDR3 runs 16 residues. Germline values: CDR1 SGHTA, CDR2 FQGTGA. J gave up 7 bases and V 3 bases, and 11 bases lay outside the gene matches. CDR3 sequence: CASSLRPAGAGGELFF. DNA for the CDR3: TGTGCCAGCAGCTTGCGCCCGGCGGGAGCCGGCGGGGAGCTGTTTTTT.

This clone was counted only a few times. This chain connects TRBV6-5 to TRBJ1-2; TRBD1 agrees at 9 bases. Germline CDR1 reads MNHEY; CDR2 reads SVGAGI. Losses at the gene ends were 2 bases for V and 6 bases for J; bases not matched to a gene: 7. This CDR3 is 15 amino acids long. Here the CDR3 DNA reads TGTGCCAGCAGTTACACCCCGGGACAGGGAAATGGCTACACCTTC. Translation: CASSYTPGQGNGYTF.

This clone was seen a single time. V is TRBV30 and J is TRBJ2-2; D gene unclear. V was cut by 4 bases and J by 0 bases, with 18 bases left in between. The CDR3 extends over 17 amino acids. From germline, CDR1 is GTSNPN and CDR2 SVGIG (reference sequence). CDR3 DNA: TGTGCCTGGATAAGAACACGAACCCCCTCGAACACCGGGGAGCTGTTTTTT. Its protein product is CAWIRTRTPSNTGELFF.

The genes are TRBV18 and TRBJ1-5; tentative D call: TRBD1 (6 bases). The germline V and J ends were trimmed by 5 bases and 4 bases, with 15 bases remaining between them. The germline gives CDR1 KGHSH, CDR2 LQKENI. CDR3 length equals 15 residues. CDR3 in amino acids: CASSSTGLRNQPQHF. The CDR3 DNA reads TGTGCCAGCTCATCTACAGGGCTGAGGAATCAGCCCCAGCATTTT.

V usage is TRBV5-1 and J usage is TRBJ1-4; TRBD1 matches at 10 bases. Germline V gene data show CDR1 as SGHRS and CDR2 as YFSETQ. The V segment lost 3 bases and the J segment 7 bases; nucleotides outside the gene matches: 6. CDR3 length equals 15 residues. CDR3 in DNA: TGCGCCAGCAGCTCGGGACAGGGGCTCGGTGAAAAACTGTTTTTT. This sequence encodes CASSSGQGLGEKLFF.

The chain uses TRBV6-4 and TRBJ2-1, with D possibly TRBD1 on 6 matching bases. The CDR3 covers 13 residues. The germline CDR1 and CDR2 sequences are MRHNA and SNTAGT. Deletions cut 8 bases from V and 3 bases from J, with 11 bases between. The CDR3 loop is CASSQGLYNEQFF. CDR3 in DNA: TGTGCCAGCTCACAGGGCCTCTACAATGAGCAGTTCTTC.

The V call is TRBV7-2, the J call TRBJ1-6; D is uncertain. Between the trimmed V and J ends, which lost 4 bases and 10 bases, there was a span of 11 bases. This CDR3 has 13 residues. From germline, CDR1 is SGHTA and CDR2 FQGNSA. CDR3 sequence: CASSSRIQSPLHF. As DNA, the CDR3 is TGTGCCAGCAGCTCCCGGATACAGTCACCCCTCCACTTT. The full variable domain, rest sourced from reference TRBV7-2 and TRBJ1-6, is GAGVSQSPSNKVTEKGKDVELRCDPISGHTALYWYRQSLGQGLEFLIYFQGNSAPDKSGLPSDRFSAERTGGSVSTLTIQRTQQEDSAVYLCASSSRIQSPLHFGNGTRLTVT.

CDR3 coding DNA: TGTGCCATCAGTGAGTCACCAGCGGCAGAGACCCAGTACTTC. Translating gives CAISESPAAETQYF. The chain is built from TRBV10-3 and TRBJ2-5, with a possible D match to TRBD2 (5 bases). Per germline, CDR1 ENHRY and CDR2 SYGVKD. V was clipped by 0 bases and J by 4 bases, with 9 bases between them. The CDR3 runs to 14 residues.

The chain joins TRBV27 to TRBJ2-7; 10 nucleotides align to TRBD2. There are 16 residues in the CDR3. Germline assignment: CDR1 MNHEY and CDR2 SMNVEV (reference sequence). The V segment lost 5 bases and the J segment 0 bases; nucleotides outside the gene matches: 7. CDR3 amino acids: CASSQASGGLSYEQYF. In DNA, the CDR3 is TGTGCCAGCAGTCAAGCTAGCGGGGGCCTCTCCTACGAGCAGTACTTC.

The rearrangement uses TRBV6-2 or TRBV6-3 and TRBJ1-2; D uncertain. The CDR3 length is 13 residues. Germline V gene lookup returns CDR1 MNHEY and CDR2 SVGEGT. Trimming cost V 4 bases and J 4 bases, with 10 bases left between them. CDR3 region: CASSSIPTYGYTF. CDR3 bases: TGTGCCAGCAGTTCAATCCCGACCTATGGCTACACCTTC.

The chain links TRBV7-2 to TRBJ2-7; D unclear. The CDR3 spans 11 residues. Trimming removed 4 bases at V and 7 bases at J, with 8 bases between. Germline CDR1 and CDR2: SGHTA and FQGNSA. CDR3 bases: TGTGCCAGCAGCTACAACCGGGAGCAGTACTTC. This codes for CASSYNREQYF.

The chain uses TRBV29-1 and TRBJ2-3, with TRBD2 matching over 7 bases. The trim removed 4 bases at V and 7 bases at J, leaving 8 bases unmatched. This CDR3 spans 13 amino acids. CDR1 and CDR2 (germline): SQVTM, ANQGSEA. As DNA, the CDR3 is TGCAGCGTTGGCGGGAGAATGGAATATACGCAGTATTTT. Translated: CSVGGRMEYTQYF.

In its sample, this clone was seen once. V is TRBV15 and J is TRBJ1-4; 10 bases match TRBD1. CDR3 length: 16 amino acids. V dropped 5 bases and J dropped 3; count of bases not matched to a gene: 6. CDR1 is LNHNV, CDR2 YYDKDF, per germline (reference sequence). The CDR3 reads CATSGVGQGSNEKLFF. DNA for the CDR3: TGTGCCACCAGCGGTGTGGGACAGGGGTCTAATGAAAAACTGTTTTTT.

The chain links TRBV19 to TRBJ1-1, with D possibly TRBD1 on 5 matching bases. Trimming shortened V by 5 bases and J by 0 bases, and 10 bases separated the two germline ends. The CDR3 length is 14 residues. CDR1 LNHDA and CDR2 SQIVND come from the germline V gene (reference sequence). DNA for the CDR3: TGTGCCAGTAGTCAGGGACCGATGAACACTGAAGCTTTCTTT. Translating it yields CASSQGPMNTEAFF. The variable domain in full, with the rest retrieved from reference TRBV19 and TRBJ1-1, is DGGITQSPKYLFRKEGQNVTLSCEQNLNHDAMYWYRQDPGQGLRLIYYSQIVNDFQKGDIAEGYSVSREKKESFPLTVTSAQKNPTAFYLCASSQGPMNTEAFFGQGTRLTVV.

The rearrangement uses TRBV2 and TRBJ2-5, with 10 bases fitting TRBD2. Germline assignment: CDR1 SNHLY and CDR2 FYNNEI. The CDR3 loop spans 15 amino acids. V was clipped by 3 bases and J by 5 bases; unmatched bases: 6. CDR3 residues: CASSDELAGRETQYF. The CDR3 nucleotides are TGTGCCAGCAGTGATGAACTAGCGGGACGGGAGACCCAGTACTTC.

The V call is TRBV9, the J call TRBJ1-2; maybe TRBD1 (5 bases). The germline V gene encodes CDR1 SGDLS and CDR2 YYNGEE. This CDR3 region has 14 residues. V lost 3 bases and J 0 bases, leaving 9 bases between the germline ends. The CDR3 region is CASSGGGSNYGYTF. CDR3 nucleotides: TGTGCCAGCAGCGGGGGCGGCTCTAACTATGGCTACACCTTC.

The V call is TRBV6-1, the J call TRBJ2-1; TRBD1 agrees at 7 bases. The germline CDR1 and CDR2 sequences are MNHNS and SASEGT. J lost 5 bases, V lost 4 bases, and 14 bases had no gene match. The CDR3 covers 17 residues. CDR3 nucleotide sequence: TGTGCCAGCAGTGCCAGACAGGGTGGGCTAAGGGACAATGAGCAGTTCTTC. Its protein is CASSARQGGLRDNEQFF.

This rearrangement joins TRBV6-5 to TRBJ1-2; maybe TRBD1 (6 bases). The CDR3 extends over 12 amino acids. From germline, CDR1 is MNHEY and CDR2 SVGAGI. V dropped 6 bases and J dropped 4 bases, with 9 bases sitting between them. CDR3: CASRQGTYGYTF. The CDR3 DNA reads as TGTGCCAGCAGACAGGGTACCTATGGCTACACCTTC.

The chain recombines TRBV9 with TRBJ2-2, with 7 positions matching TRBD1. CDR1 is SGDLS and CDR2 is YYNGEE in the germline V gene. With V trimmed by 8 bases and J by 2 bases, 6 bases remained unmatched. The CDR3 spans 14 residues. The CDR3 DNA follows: TGTGCCAGTTCGAGACAGGGAAACACCGGGGAGCTGTTTTTT. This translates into CASSRQGNTGELFF.

The CDR3 nucleotides are TGTGCCACCAGCAGAGATAGGGCGGCAACTAATGAAAAACTGTTTTTT. Protein: CATSRDRAATNEKLFF. This sequence joins TRBV15 and TRBJ1-4; D gene unclear. Looked up from germline, CDR1 is LNHNV and CDR2 is YYDKDF (reference sequence). V was shortened by 0 bases and J by 0 bases, with 8 bases between the two germline ends. The CDR3 is 16 residues long.

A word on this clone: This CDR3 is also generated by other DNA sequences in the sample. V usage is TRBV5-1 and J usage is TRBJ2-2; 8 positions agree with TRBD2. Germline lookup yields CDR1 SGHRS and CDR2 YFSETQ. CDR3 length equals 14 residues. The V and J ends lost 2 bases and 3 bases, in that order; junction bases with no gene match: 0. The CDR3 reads CASSFSGDTGELFF. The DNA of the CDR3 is TGCGCCAGCAGCTTTAGCGGGGACACCGGGGAGCTGTTTTTT. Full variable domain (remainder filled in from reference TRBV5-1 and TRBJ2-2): KAGVTQTPRYLIKTRGQQVTLSCSPISGHRSVSWYQQTPGQGLQFLFEYFSETQRNKGNFPGRFSGRQFSNSRSEMNVSTLELGDSALYLCASSFSGDTGELFFGEGSRLTVL.

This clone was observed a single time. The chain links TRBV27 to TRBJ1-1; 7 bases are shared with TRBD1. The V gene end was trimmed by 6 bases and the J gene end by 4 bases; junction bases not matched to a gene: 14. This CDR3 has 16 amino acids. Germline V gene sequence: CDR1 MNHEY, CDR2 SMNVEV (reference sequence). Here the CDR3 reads CASRLTDRPPRTEAFF. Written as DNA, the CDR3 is TGTGCCAGCAGATTGACGGACAGGCCTCCTCGCACTGAAGCTTTCTTT.

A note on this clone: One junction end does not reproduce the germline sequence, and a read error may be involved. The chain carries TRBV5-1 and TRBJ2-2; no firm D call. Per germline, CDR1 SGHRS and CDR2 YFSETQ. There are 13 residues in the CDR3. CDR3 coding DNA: TGCGCCAGCAACTTGCAGAACACCGGGGAGCTGTTTTTT. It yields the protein CASNLQNTGELFF.

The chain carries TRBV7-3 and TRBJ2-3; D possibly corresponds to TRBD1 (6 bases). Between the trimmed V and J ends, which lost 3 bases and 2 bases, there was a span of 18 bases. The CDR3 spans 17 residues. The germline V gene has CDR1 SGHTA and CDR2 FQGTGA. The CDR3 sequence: CASSLTGTRLVTDTQYF. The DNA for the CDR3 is TGTGCCAGCAGCTTGACCGGGACACGGCTGGTCACAGATACGCAGTATTTT.

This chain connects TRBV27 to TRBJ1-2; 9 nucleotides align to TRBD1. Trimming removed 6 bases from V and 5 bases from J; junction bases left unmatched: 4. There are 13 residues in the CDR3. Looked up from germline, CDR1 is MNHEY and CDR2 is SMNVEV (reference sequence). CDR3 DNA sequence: TGTGCCAGCAGCCCGGGACAGGGTTATGGCTACACCTTC. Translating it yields CASSPGQGYGYTF.

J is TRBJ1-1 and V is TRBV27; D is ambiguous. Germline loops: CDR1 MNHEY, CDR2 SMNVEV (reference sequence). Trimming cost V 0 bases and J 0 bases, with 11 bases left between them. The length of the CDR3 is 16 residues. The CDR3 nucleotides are TGTGCCAGCAGTTTATCTCCTGACGGAATGAACACTGAAGCTTTCTTT. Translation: CASSLSPDGMNTEAFF.

CDR3 residues: CAAGGATRNTEAFF. DNA for the CDR3: TGTGCCGCCGGGGGCGCGACCAGGAACACTGAAGCTTTCTTT. This chain links TRBV10-3 with TRBJ1-1; D may be TRBD1 (6 bases). V lost 11 bases and J 1 base, leaving 17 bases between the germline ends. Germline V gives CDR1 ENHRY, CDR2 SYGVKD. There are 14 residues in the CDR3.